This T cell receptor (beta chain) was documented in a study of cytomegalovirus exposure and HLA in healthy donors. Looking at the study overall: Most genotyped donors, approximately 81% of 398, had Caucasian-associated genetic ancestry. General study findings and limits: While the bulk of TCR sequences proved rare, some public TCRs turned up in many donors. Among CMV-associated TCR beta chains, most appeared HLA-restricted in a later analysis.

A remark on this clone: Antigen: not known.

60 Vbeta and 13 Jbeta primers were used in PCR. Generated by immunoSEQ multiplex PCR, the TCRdb table keeps only in-frame clones and is missing some. The sample contains roughly 120,000 clones, over 60% of which appear only once. The CDR3 length is 14 residues. Deletions cut 2 bases from V and 4 bases from J, with 9 bases between. The germline gives CDR1 SGHAT, CDR2 FQNNGV. This receptor was taken from a human donor in good health. This chain joins TRBV11-2 and TRBJ2-1; D not certain. Source material: PBMCs. The CDR3 loop is CASSLTTRYNEQFF. CDR3 sequence (DNA): TGTGCCAGCAGCTTAACTACCCGTTACAATGAGCAGTTCTTC.